The 3 T cell receptor beta chains below come from one sample, sequenced in a study of T cells in localized non-small cell lung cancer. The protocol was immunoSEQ multiplex PCR, while the TCRdb copy is restricted to in-frame clones and leaves out a portion. The sample yields 100,000 to 150,000 clones, around 89% seen once. The sequences come from peripheral blood, collected before any cancer treatment. These receptors were collected from a female donor aged 60 or older with stage I lung adenocarcinoma.

The chain has TRBV5-1 and TRBJ2-5, with TRBD2 matching over 7 bases. Matching the DNA end better, TRBJ2-7 makes the J call doubtful. CDR3 length equals 16 residues. The germline V gene has CDR1 SGHRS and CDR2 YFSETQ. The CDR3 DNA reads TGCGCCAGCAGCTTGGGGGCCGGGACTACCCTCTACGAGCAGTACTTC. Translated: CASSLGAGTTLYEQYF.

About this clone: The junction does not match germline at one end; this may be a read error. CDR3 in amino acids: CASTLQGTSPINEQFF. Here the CDR3 DNA reads TGTGCCAGCACCTTACAGGGCACCTCTCCGATTAATGAGCAGTTCTTC. The rearrangement uses TRBV7-8 and TRBJ2-1, with D tentatively TRBD1 (6 bases). Germline V CDR1 and CDR2: SGHVS, FQNEAQ. CDR3 length: 16 amino acids.

This clone occurred once. This rearrangement joins TRBV5-6 to TRBJ2-7; D is undetermined. Trimming shortened V by 9 bases and J by 0 bases, and 16 bases separated the two germline ends. The germline gives CDR1 SGHDT, CDR2 YYEEEE. The CDR3 has 14 residues. The CDR3 loop reads CATTPSPSSYEQYF. As DNA, the CDR3 is TGTGCCACCACCCCCTCCCCGAGCTCCTACGAGCAGTACTTC.